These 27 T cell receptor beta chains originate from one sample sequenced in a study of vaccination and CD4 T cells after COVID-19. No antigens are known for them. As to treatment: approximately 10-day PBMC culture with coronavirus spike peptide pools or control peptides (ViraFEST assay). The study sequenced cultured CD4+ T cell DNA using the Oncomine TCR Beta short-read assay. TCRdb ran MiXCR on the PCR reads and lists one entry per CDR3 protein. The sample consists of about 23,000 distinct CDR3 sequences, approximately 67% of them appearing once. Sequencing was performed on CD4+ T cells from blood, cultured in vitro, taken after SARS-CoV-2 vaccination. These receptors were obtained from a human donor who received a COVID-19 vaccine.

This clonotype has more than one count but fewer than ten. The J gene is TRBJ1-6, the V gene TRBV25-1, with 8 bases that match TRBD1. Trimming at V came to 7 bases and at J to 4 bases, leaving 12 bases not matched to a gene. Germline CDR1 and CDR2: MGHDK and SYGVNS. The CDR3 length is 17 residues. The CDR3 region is CASTQGAGRGYNSPLHF. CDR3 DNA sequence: TGTGCCAGCACTCAGGGGGCGGGGAGAGGATATAATTCACCCCTCCACTTT.

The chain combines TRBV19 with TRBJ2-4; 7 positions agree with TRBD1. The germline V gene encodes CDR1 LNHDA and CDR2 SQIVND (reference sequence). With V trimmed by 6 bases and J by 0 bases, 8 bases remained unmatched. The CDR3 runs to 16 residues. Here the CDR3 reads CASRDRVQLAKNIQYF. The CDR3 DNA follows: TGTGCCAGTAGAGACAGGGTTCAACTAGCCAAAAACATTCAGTACTTC.

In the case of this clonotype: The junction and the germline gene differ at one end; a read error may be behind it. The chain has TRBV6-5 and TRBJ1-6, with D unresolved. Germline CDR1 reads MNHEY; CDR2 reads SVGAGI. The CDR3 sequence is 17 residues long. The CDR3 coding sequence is TGTGCCAGCAGTTACTCGCGACCGTCGTATTCGCCCTCACCCCCCCACTTT. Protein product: CASSYSRPSYSPSPPHF.

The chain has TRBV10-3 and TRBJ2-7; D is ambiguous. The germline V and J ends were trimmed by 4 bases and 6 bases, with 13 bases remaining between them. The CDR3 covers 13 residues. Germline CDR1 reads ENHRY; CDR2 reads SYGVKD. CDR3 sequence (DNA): TGTGCCATCAGTGTTCCCCCCAGGTTCGAGCAGTACTTC. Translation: CAISVPPRFEQYF.

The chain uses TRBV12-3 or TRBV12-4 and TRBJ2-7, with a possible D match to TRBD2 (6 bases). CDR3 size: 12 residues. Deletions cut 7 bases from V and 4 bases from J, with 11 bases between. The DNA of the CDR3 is TGTGCCAGCACCACCGGAGGGTACGAGCAGTACTTC. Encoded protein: CASTTGGYEQYF.

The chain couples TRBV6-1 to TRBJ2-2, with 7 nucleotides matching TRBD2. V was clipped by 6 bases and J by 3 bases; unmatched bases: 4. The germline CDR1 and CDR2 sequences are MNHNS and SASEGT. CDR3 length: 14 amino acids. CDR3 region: CASRIAGYTGELFF. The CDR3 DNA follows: TGTGCCAGCAGGATAGCGGGCTACACCGGGGAGCTGTTTTTT.

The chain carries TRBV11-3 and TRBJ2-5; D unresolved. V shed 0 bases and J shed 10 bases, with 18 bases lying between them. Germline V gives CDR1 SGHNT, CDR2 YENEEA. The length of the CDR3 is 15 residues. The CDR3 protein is CASSLEEVPRKGQYF. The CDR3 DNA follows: TGTGCCAGCAGCTTAGAAGAGGTGCCCCGCAAGGGCCAGTACTTC.

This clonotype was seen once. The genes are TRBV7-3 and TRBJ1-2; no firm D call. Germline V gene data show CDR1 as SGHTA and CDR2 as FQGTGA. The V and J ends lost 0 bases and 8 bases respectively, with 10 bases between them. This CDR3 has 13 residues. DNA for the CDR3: TGTGCCAGCAGCTTAACGACGGCGCGGGGCTACACCTTC. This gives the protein CASSLTTARGYTF.

DNA of the CDR3: TGCGCCAGCAGCCGGGACACGAATCAGCCCCAGCATTTT. Residues: CASSRDTNQPQHF. V gene TRBV4-1 combines with J gene TRBJ1-5, with a weak D call TRBD1 (6 bases). The germline V and J ends were trimmed by 4 bases and 4 bases, with 8 bases remaining between them. The CDR3 sequence is 13 residues long. Germline V gives CDR1 MGHRA, CDR2 YSYEKL.

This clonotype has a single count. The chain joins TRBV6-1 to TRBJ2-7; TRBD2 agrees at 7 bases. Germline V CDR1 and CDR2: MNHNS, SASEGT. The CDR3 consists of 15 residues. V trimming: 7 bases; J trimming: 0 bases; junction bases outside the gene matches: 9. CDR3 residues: CASKRGERNSYEQYF. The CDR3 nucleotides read TGTGCCAGCAAACGGGGGGAGAGAAACTCCTACGAGCAGTACTTC.

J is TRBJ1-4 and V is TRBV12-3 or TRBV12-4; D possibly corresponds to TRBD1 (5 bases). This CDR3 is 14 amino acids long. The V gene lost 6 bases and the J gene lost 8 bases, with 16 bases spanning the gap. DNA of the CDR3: TGTGCCAGCAGCCCCCAGGGAGAAGGGGAAAAACTGTTTTTT. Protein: CASSPQGEGEKLFF.

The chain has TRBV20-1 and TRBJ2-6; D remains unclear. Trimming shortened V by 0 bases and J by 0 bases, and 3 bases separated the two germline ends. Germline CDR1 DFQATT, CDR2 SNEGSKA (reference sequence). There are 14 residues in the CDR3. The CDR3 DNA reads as TGCAGTGCTAGAGACGGCTCTGGGGCCAACGTCCTGACTTTC. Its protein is CSARDGSGANVLTF.

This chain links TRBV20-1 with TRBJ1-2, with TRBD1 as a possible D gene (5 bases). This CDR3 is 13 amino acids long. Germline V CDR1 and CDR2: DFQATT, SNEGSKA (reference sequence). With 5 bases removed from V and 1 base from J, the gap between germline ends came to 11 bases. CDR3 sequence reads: CSAPGTVNYGYTF. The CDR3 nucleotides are TGCAGTGCTCCCGGGACGGTTAACTATGGCTACACCTTC.

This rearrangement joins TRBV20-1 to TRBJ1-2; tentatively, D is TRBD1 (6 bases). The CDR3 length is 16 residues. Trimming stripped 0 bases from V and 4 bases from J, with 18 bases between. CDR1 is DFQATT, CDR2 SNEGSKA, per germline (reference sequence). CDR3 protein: CSARDNGFGGIYGYTF. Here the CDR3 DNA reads TGCAGTGCTAGAGATAATGGATTTGGGGGCATCTATGGCTACACCTTC.

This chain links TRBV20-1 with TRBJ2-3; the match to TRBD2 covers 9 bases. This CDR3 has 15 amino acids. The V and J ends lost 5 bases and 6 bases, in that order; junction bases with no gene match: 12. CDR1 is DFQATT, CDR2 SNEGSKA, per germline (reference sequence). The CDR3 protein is CSAPYSGGDWDTQYF. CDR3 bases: TGCAGTGCTCCCTATAGCGGGGGAGATTGGGATACGCAGTATTTT.

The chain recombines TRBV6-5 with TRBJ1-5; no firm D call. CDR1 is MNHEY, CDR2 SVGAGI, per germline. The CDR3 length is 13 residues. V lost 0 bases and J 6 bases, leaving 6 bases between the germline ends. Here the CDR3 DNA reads TGTGCCAGCAGTTACTCGCAGATTCAGCCCCAGCATTTT. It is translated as CASSYSQIQPQHF.

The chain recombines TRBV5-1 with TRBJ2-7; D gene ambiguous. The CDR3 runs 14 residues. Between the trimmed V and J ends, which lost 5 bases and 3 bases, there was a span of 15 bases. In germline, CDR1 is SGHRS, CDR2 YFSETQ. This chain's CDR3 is CASRVDRVHYEQYF. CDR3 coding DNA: TGCGCCAGCAGGGTAGACCGGGTACACTACGAGCAGTACTTC.

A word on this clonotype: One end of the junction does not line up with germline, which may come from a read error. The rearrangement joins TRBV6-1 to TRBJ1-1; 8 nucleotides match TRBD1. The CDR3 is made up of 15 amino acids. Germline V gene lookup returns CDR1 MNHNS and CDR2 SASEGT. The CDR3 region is CASREGTGGSTEAFF. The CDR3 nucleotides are TGTGCCAGCAGGGAAGGGACAGGAGGGAGCACTGAAGCTTTCTTT.

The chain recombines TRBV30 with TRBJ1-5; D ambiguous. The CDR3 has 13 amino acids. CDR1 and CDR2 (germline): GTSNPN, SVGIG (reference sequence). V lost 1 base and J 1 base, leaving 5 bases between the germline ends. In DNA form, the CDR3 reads TGTGCCTGGAGTGCCCGAAGCAATCAGCCCCAGCATTTT. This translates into CAWSARSNQPQHF.

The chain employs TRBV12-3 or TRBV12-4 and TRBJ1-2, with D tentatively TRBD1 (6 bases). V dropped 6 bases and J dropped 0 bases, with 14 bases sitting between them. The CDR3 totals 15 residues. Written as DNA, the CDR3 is TGTGCCAGCAGAGAACGCGGGACAACTAACTATGGCTACACCTTC. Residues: CASRERGTTNYGYTF.

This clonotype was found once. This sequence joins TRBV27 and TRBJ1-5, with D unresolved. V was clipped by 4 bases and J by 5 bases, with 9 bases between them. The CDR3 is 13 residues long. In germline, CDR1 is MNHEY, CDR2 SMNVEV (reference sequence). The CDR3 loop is CASSYARYQPQHF. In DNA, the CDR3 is TGTGCCAGCAGTTATGCCAGGTATCAGCCCCAGCATTTT.

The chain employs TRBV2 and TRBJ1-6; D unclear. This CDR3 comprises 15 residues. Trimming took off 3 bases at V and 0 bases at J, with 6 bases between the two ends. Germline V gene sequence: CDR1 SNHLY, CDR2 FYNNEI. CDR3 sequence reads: CASSDESSYNSPLHF. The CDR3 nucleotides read TGTGCCAGCAGTGACGAGAGCTCCTATAATTCACCCCTCCACTTT. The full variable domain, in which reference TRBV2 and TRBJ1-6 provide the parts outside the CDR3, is EPEVTQTPSHQVTQMGQEVILRCVPISNHLYFYWYRQILGQKVEFLVSFYNNEISEKSEIFDDQFSVERPDGSNFTLKIRSTKLEDSAMYFCASSDESSYNSPLHFGNGTRLTVT.

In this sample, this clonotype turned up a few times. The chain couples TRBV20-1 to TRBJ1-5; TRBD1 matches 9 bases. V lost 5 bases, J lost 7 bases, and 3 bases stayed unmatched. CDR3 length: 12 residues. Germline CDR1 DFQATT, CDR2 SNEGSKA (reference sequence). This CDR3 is CSARTGEQPQHF. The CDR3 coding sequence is TGCAGTGCTCGGACAGGGGAACAGCCCCAGCATTTT.

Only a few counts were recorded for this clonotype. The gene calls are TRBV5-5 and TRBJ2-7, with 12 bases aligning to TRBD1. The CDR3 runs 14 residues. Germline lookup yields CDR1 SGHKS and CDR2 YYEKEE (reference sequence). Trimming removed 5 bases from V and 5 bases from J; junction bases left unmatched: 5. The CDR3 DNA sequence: TGTGCCAGCAGAAGGGGACAGGGGGCCGACGAGCAGTACTTC. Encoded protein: CASRRGQGADEQYF.

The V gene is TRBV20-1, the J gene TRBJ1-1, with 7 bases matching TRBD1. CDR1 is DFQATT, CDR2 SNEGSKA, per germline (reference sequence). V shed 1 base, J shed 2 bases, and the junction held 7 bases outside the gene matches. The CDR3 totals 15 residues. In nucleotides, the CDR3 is TGCAGTGCTAGAGCCGCCCAGGGGGAAAACACTGAAGCTTTCTTT. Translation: CSARAAQGENTEAFF.

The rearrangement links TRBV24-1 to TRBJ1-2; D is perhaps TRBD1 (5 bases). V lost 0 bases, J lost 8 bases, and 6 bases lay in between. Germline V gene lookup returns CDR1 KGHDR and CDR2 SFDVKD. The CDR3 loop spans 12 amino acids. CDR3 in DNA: TGTGCCACCAGTGATTTGAGGGGCGGCTACACCTTC. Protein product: CATSDLRGGYTF.

The chain's CDR3 is CASSLQGAGAFF. CDR3 sequence (DNA): TGTGCCAGCAGCCTACAGGGGGCGGGGGCTTTCTTT. The chain uses TRBV11-2 and TRBJ1-1; 9 bases are shared with TRBD1. Germline assignment: CDR1 SGHAT and CDR2 FQNNGV. Trimming cost V 5 bases and J 11 bases; bases outside gene matches: 6. The CDR3 spans 12 residues.